The clone carrying this T cell receptor (beta chain) has only one observation. The sample holds other DNA sequences that translate to the same CDR3. The source of the sample is a study of cytomegalovirus exposure and HLA in healthy donors. The CDR3 has 14 amino acids. The germline V gene has CDR1 KGHSH and CDR2 LQKENI. V lost 3 bases and J 4 bases, leaving 11 bases between the germline ends. The primer mix had 60 Vbeta and 13 Jbeta primers. Sequenced by immunoSEQ multiplex PCR; TCRdb stores in-frame clones only, minus some. This sample yields approximately 150,000 clones, of which approximately 79% are seen a single time; about 1.8% belongs to the top ten.

The clonotype originates from a woman aged 30 to 39 in good health and CMV-seronegative. The V and J genes are TRBV18 and TRBJ2-3; no clear D gene. The sample taken for sequencing was PBMCs. The CDR3 is CASSPPSLADTQYF. The CDR3 nucleotides are TGTGCCAGCTCACCCCCCTCCCTAGCAGATACGCAGTATTTT. The full variable domain, completed using reference TRBV18 and TRBJ2-3, is NAGVMQNPRHLVRRRGQEARLRCSPMKGHSHVYWYRQLPEEGLKFMVYLQKENIIDESGMPKERFSAEFPKEGPSILRIQQVVRGDSAAYFCASSPPSLADTQYFGPGTRLTVL.